The T cell receptor (beta chain) described here comes from a study of shared clonotypes between healthy human individuals. Study-level points and caveats: Blood was the sole source, and tissue repertoires probably differ.

This clone was seen more than once but under ten times. Its matching antigen is unknown. In the study's own analysis: Junction-only sequences produced by ImmunoSEQ had no quality scores, so filtering differed. Repertoires were generated with immunoSEQ multiplex PCR, while TCRdb's copy carries only in-frame clones and drops some. That table supplies the V and J calls and clone size; D and trimming were determined from the DNA. This sample yields some 1 million clones, of which about 77% are seen a single time; approximately 1.5% belongs to the top ten. CD4+ cells yielded CD45RA+ naive and CD45RA-negative memory subsets. The germline V gene encodes CDR1 SQVTM and CDR2 ANQGSEA. CDR3 length: 15 residues. Trimming removed 6 bases from V and 0 bases from J, with 16 bases in between.

The chain is built from TRBV29-1 and TRBJ2-3; tentative D call: TRBD2 (6 bases). The clonotype was recovered from a man younger than 30 in good health. Specimen: memory CD4+ T cells sorted from blood. Stated subset: CD45RA-negative fraction. The CDR3 sequence is CSVPETSGSTDTQYF. The CDR3 DNA reads as TGCAGCGTCCCCGAAACCAGCGGGAGCACAGATACGCAGTATTTT.